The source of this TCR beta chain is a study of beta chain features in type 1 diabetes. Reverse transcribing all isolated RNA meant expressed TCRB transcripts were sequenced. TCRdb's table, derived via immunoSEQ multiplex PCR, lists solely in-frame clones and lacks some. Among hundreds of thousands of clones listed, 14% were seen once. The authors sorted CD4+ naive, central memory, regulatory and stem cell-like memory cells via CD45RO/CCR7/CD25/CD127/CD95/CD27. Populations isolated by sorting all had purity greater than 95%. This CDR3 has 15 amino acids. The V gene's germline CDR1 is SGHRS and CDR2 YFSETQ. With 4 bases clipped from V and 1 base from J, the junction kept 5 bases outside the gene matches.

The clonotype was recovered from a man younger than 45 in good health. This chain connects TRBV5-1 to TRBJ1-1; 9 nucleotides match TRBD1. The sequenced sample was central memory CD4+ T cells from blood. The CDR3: CASSQGTGRNTEAFF. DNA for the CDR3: TGCGCCAGCAGCCAAGGGACAGGGAGGAACACTGAAGCTTTCTTT.